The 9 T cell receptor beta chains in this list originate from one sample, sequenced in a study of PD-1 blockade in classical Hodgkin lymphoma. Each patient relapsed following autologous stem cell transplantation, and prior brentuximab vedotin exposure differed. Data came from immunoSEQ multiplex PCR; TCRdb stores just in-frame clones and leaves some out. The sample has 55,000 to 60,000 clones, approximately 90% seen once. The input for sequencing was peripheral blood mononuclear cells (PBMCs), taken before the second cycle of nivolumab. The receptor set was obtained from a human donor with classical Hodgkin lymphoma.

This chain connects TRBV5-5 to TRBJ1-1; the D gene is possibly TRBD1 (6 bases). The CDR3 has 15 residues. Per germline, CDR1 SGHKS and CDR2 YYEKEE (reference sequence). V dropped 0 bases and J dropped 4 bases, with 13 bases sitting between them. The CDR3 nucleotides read TGTGCCAGCAGCTTGGGAGTTCCAGGGGTCACTGAAGCTTTCTTT. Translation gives CASSLGVPGVTEAFF.

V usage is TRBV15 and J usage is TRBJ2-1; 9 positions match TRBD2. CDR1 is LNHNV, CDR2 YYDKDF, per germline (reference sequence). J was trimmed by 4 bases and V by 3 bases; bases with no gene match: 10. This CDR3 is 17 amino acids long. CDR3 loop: CATSRTRAGGLYNEQFF. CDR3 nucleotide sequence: TGTGCCACCAGCAGGACAAGGGCGGGAGGGTTATACAATGAGCAGTTCTTC.

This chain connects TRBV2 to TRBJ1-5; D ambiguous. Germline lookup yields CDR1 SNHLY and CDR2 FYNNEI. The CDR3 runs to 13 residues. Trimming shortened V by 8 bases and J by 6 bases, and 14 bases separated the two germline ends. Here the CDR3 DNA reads TGTGCCAGCCAAGACTCGGGTGCTCAGCCCCAGCATTTT. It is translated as CASQDSGAQPQHF.

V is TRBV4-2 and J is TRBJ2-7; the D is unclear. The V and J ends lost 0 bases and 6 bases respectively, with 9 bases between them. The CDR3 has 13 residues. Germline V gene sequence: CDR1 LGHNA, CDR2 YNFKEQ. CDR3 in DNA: TGTGCCAGCAGCCAAGATCCCCGCGCCGAGCAGTACTTC. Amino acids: CASSQDPRAEQYF.

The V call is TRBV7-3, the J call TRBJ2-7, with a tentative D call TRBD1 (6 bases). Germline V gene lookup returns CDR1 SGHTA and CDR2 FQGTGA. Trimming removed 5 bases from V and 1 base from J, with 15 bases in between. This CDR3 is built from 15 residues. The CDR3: CASSPTGTLSYEQYF. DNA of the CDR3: TGTGCCAGCAGCCCAACCGGGACACTTTCCTACGAGCAGTACTTC.

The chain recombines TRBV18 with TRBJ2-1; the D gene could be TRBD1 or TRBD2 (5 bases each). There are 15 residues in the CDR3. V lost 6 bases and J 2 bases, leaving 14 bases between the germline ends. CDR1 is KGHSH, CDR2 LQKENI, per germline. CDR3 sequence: CASSSGTATYNEQFF. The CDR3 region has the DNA TGTGCCAGCTCTTCCGGGACGGCCACCTACAATGAGCAGTTCTTC.

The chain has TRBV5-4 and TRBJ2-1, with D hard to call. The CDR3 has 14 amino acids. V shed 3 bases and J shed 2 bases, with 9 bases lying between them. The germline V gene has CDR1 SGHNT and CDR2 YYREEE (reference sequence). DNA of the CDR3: TGTGCCAGCAGCTGGGCGCCTCCCTACAATGAGCAGTTCTTC. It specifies CASSWAPPYNEQFF.

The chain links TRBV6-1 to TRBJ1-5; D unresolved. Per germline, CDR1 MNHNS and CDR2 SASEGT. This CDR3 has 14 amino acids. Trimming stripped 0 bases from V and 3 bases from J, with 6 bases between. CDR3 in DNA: TGTGCCAGCAGTGAAGCAGGGCACAATCAGCCCCAGCATTTT. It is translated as CASSEAGHNQPQHF.

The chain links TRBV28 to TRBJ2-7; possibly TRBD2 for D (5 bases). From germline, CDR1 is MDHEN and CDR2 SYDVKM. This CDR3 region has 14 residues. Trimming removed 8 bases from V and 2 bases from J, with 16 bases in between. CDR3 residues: CASSSSGSPYEQYF. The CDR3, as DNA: TGTGCCAGCTCCTCGAGCGGCTCACCCTACGAGCAGTACTTC.